This is a list of T cell receptor beta chains from one sample in a study of Graves' ophthalmopathy and Graves' hyperthyroidism. Via MiXCR, TCRdb re-called the multiplex PCR reads, giving one row per CDR3 protein. This table holds about 550,000 distinct CDR3 sequences, 39% found once. The specimen was peripheral blood or thyroid tissue (not recorded which). The receptor set was obtained from an adult man with Graves' hyperthyroidism. Each CDR3 is given with its conserved first and last residue. The order of the fields is D gene, V gene, clone size, J gene, CDR3 protein, CDR3 DNA. The D gene is left open where the match is weak. Size tells how often a clone was seen (once, few, many) or the class of an expanded clone, and some rows leave it out.

TRBD1	TRBV28	.	TRBJ1-4	CASSPRGTGAELFF	TGTGCCAGCAGTCCCCGGGGGACAGGGGCTGAACTGTTTTTT
.	TRBV2	many	TRBJ1-1	CASSELGGMNTEAFF	TGTGCCAGCAGTGAACTGGGGGGCATGAACACTGAAGCTTTCTTT
TRBD1	TRBV2	many	TRBJ2-2	CASSEWPGGNTGELFF	TGTGCCAGCAGTGAATGGCCAGGGGGGAACACCGGGGAGCTGTTTTTT
TRBD2	TRBV4-2	many	TRBJ2-2	CASSTIAGTNTGELFF	TGTGCCAGCAGCACAATAGCGGGGACTAACACCGGGGAGCTGTTTTTT
.	TRBV20-1	many	TRBJ2-7	CSAKERSSYEQYF	TGCAGTGCTAAAGAGCGGAGCTCCTACGAGCAGTACTTC
TRBD1	TRBV9	many	TRBJ1-1	CASSRGQGTEAFF	TGTGCCAGCAGCAGGGGACAGGGCACTGAAGCTTTCTTT
.	TRBV7-9	.	TRBJ2-5	CASSVWGQNQETQYF	TGTGCCAGCAGCGTATGGGGGCAGAACCAAGAGACCCAGTACTTC
.	TRBV6-5	.	TRBJ2-3	CASSDLGDTQYF	TGTGCCAGCAGTGATCTCGGGGATACGCAGTATTTT
.	TRBV5-1	.	TRBJ1-1	CASSLDRVTAFF	TGCGCCAGCAGCTTGGATCGGGTAACGGCTTTCTTT
TRBD1	TRBV20-1	many	TRBJ2-2	CSATGQGENTGELFF	TGCAGTGCCACCGGACAGGGGGAGAACACCGGGGAGCTGTTTTTT
.	TRBV29-1	.	TRBJ1-1	CTTNGLTEAFF	TGCACCACTAACGGACTCACTGAAGCTTTCTTT
.	TRBV7-9	.	TRBJ2-7	CASSFRGRGSYEQYF	TGTGCCAGCAGCTTCCGGGGCAGGGGTTCCTACGAGCAGTACTTC
.	TRBV10-2	many	TRBJ2-2	CASNRQERSGTGELFF	TGCGCCAGCAACAGACAGGAGCGGTCGGGCACCGGGGAGCTGTTTTTT
.	TRBV7-9	.	TRBJ2-1	CASRSKPFTVNEQFF	TGTGCCAGCAGATCAAAGCCTTTTACGGTCAATGAGCAGTTCTTC
.	TRBV7-2	many	TRBJ2-2	CASSSTNKDGLSTGELFF	TGTGCCAGCAGCTCAACTAATAAGGATGGCCTTAGTACCGGGGAGCTGTTTTTT
.	TRBV2	many	TRBJ2-7	CASSEEVRPGNF	TGTGCCAGCAGTGAAGAGGTTCGTCCGGGAAATTTC
.	TRBV4-1	many	TRBJ2-5	CASSQGLFSQETQYF	TGCGCCAGCAGCCAAGGCCTTTTCAGTCAAGAGACCCAGTACTTC
.	TRBV7-9	many	TRBJ2-7	CASSPTSYEQYF	TGTGCCAGCAGCCCTACATCATACGAGCAGTACTTC
TRBD1	TRBV5-4	many	TRBJ2-5	CASSTRTGHQETQYF	TGTGCCAGCAGCACCCGGACAGGGCACCAAGAGACCCAGTACTTC
TRBD2	TRBV5-5	.	TRBJ2-2	CASGGLAGANTGELFF	TGTGCCAGCGGGGGACTAGCGGGAGCGAACACCGGGGAGCTGTTTTTT
.	TRBV6-5	many	TRBJ1-2	CASRPAQSSYGYTF	TGTGCCAGCAGACCAGCCCAGAGCTCCTATGGCTACACCTTC
TRBD2	TRBV12-3/TRBV12-4	.	TRBJ2-1	CASSFGTSGNNEQFF	TGTGCCAGCAGTTTCGGGACTAGCGGGAACAATGAGCAGTTCTTC
.	TRBV7-3	.	TRBJ2-1	CASSLGKNNEQFF	TGTGCCAGCAGCTTAGGCAAGAACAATGAGCAGTTCTTC
.	TRBV2	.	TRBJ2-2	CASSYGGVPTGELFF	TGTGCCAGCAGTTACGGCGGGGTTCCCACCGGGGAGCTGTTTTTT
.	TRBV4-1	many	TRBJ1-2	CASSQDEARDYYGYTF	TGCGCCAGCAGCCAAGATGAGGCCAGGGACTACTATGGCTACACCTTC
.	TRBV2	few	TRBJ2-7	CASTGGPLEQYF	TGTGCCAGCACCGGGGGACCCTTGGAGCAGTACTTC
TRBD1	TRBV27	.	TRBJ1-4	CASSFRQGGAKLFF	TGTGCCAGCAGTTTTAGGCAGGGGGGAGCAAAACTGTTTTTT